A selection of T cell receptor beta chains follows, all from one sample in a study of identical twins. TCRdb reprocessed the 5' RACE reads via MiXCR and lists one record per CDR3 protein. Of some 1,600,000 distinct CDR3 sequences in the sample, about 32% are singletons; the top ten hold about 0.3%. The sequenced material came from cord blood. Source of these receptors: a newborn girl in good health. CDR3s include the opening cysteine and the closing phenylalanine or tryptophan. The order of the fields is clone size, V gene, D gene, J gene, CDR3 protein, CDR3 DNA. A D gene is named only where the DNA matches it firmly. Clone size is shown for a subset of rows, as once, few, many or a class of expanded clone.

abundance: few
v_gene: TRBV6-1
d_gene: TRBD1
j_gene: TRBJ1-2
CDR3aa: CASSEATGGYGYTF
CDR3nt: TGTGCCAGCAGTGAAGCGACAGGGGGCTATGGCTACACCTTC

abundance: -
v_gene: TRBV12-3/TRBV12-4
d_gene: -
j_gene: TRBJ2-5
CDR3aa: CASKLRSQETQYF
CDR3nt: TGTGCCAGCAAGCTCCGGTCCCAAGAGACCCAGTACTTC

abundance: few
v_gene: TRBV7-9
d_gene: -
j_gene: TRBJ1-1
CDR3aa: CASSPRTAFMNTEAFF
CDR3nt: TGTGCCAGCAGCCCCAGGACAGCCTTCATGAACACTGAAGCTTTCTTT

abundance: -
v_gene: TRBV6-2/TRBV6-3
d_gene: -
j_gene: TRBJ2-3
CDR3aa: CASKGTTDTQYF
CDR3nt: TGTGCCAGCAAGGGGACCACAGATACGCAGTATTTT

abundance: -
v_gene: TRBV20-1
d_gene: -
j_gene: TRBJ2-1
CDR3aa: CSARDRVRNEQFF
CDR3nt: TGCAGTGCTAGAGATCGAGTACGGAATGAGCAGTTCTTC

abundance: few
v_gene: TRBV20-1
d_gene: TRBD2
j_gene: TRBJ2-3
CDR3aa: CSAIWGGAGASHTDTQYF
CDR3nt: TGCAGTGCTATCTGGGGGGGAGCCGGAGCTAGTCACACAGATACGCAGTATTTT

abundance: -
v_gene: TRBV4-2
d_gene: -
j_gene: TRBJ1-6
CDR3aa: CASSQESIFPVSPLHF
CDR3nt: TGTGCCAGCAGCCAAGAATCCATATTTCCAGTCTCACCCCTCCACTTT

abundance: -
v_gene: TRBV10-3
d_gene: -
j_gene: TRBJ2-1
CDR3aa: CAISELGNEQFF
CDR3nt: TGTGCCATCAGTGAGTTGGGTAATGAGCAGTTCTTC

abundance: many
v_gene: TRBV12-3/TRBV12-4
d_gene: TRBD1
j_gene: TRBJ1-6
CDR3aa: CASSLQGASPLHF
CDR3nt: TGTGCCAGCAGTTTACAGGGGGCTTCACCCCTCCACTTT

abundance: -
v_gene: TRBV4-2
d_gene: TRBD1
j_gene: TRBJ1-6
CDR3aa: CASSRDRQGMATLHF
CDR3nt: TGTGCCAGCAGCCGAGATAGACAGGGTATGGCTACCCTCCACTTT

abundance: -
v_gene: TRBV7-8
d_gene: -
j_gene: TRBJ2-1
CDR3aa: CASSLNPATISRLEIGEQFF
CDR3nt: TGTGCCAGCAGCCTGAATCCCGCCACCATTAGCAGACTAGAAATCGGTGAGCAGTTCTTC

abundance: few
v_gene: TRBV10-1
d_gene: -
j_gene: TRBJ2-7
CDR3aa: CASSVGLLQYF
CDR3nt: TGCGCCAGCAGCGTTGGACTATTACAGTACTTC

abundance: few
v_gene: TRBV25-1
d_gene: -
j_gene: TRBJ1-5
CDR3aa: CASSDFLGNQPQHF
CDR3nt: TGTGCCAGCAGTGATTTTCTGGGAAATCAGCCCCAGCATTTT

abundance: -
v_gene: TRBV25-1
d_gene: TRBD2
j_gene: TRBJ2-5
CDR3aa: CASSDPGLAETQYF
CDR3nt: TGTGCCAGCAGTGACCCGGGACTAGCGGAGACCCAGTACTTC

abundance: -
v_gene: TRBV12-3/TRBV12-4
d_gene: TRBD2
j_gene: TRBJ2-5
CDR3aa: CASSPLSGGRLYF
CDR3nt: TGTGCCAGCAGTCCTCTTTCCGGGGGGAGGCTGTACTTC

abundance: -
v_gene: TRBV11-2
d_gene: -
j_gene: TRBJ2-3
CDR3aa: CAGSLDLGSTSTDTQYF
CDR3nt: TGTGCCGGCAGCTTAGATCTCGGCAGCACTAGCACAGATACGCAGTATTTT

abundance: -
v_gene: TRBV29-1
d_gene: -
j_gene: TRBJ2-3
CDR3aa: CSVALSITDTQYF
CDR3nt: TGCAGCGTTGCACTTTCGATCACAGATACGCAGTATTTT

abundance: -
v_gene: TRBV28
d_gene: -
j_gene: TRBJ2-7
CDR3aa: CASSPVTGLISYEQYF
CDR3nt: TGTGCCAGCAGCCCCGTCACGGGACTCATCTCCTACGAGCAGTACTTC